This TCR beta chain is from a study of T-cell memory formation after mild COVID-19. Study background: Largely donor-specific TCR clusters were found.

Study results and caveats: CD4+ contracting clones were found mainly in CM and EM, and CD8+ ones in EMRA. Memory from before infection featured some responding clones, which suggests cross-reactive memory joined.

5'RACE primed at constant segments yielded TCR alpha and TCR beta cDNA libraries bearing sample barcodes and UMIs. TCRdb recomputed calls from the 5' RACE reads with MiXCR, one row per CDR3 protein. The table shows hundreds of thousands of distinct CDR3 sequences, with over 20% occurring only once. For this clonotype: Its antigen is unidentified.

Germline CDR1 is LGHDT and CDR2 is YNNKEL (reference sequence). V was pared by 0 bases and J by 8 bases, with 8 bases between. This CDR3 is 13 amino acids long. The J gene is TRBJ2-1, the V gene TRBV3-1; D gene ambiguous. The sequence was obtained from an adult woman who had mild COVID-19 (a few samples of this study predate the infection). Cell type and time point are not known. Sequenced sample: PBMCs or a T cell subset sorted from them (not recorded which). The CDR3: CASSQDMDHEQFF. The CDR3 nucleotides are TGTGCCAGCAGCCAAGATATGGACCATGAGCAGTTCTTC.